This T cell receptor beta chain was recovered during a study of identical twins. Overall study findings and caveats: Partial confounding of zero-insertion analyses by invariant MAIT and iNKT cells was possible. Out-of-frame TCR alpha sharing observed in monozygotic twins exceeded model estimates.

The V end was cut by 4 bases, the J end by 3 bases, with 24 bases between. Germline loops: CDR1 SGHKS, CDR2 YYEKEE (reference sequence). The CDR3 length is 18 residues. cDNA molecules carried unique molecular identifiers, and template switching added a universal primer site. TCRdb re-derived calls from the 5' RACE reads in MiXCR, one entry per CDR3 protein. The sample holds approximately 300,000 distinct CDR3 sequences, more than 8% seen once. The table lists this clonotype with many counts. Its matching antigen is unknown. Every donor was a healthy Caucasian. This same sample was also part of a study on yellow fever vaccine responses in identical twins.

The source of this sequence is a woman between 18 and 30 years old in good health. The sample was CD8+ T cells sorted from blood. The V call is TRBV5-5, the J call TRBJ2-3; no reliable D call. This CDR3 reads CASSEDPHFQLGTDTQYF. The CDR3 region has the DNA TGTGCCAGCAGCGAGGACCCGCATTTCCAGTTGGGGACAGATACGCAGTATTTT.